This T cell receptor (beta chain) is drawn from a study of blood T cell repertoires in COVID-19. Whole-study context: The United States, Italy and Spain were the sources of the acute and convalescent COVID-19 samples. From T cells, B-cell-depleted T cells, or PBMCs came the material, which was cDNA or gDNA.

The participants were between roughly 18 and 89 years old and came from some 23 US areas. Recovered Cohort 3 donors showed two negative PCRs, clearance, or symptom resolution. TCRdb's copy holds only in-frame clones and misses some; the assay was immunoSEQ multiplex PCR. In the table there are 280,000 or so clones, roughly 85% of which are singletons. This CDR3 has 13 residues. Trimming took 6 bases from V and 2 from J, leaving 5 bases between them. The sequencing sample was made of PBMCs or T cells enriched from blood (not recorded which). The sequence was obtained from a woman between 50 and 59 years old who had recovered from COVID-19. The rearrangement links TRBV12-3 or TRBV12-4 to TRBJ1-6; no reliable D call. The CDR3 DNA is TGTGCCAGCAGAAGAGCCTATAATTCACCCCTCCACTTT. It specifies CASRRAYNSPLHF.